This passage covers 31 T cell receptor beta chains from one sample sequenced in a study of shared clonotypes between healthy human individuals. The assay was immunoSEQ multiplex PCR, and TCRdb's table has in-frame clones only and misses some. The sample lists about 1.1 million clones, 75% to 80% seen once, with 0.55% to 0.7% in the top ten. Input material: memory CD4+ T cells from PBMCs. Noted subset: CD45RA-negative fraction. The receptors stem from a man younger than 35 in good health. Some clones in this sample may be carry-over from other donors' samples.

The rearrangement links TRBV7-9 to TRBJ1-1, with D unresolved. V lost 0 bases and J 0 bases, leaving 5 bases between the germline ends. Germline CDR1 and CDR2: SEHNR and FQNEAQ (reference sequence). The CDR3 covers 14 residues. CDR3 region: CASSLARMNTEAFF. In DNA form, the CDR3 reads TGTGCCAGCAGCTTAGCTAGGATGAACACTGAAGCTTTCTTT.

J is TRBJ2-1 and V is TRBV19; D possibly corresponds to TRBD2 (5 bases). Between the trimmed V and J ends, which lost 7 bases and 2 bases, there was a span of 18 bases. Germline V gives CDR1 LNHDA, CDR2 SQIVND (reference sequence). CDR3 length equals 16 residues. The CDR3 region is CASKAGIGGPYNEQFF. The CDR3 bases are TGTGCCAGTAAGGCGGGCATCGGCGGACCCTACAATGAGCAGTTCTTC.

As for this clone: A much larger clonotype is one base distant, so this may be a read error. This chain links TRBV28 with TRBJ1-1; D not resolved. CDR1 MDHEN and CDR2 SYDVKM come from the germline V gene. The V and J ends lost 8 bases and 4 bases respectively, with 11 bases between them. The CDR3 extends over 12 amino acids. The CDR3 sequence: CASAARGTEAFF. In nucleotides, the CDR3 is TGTGCCAGCGCCGCCCGCGGCACTGAAGCTTTCTTT.

As to this clone: A far larger clone is one base from this, pointing to a likely read error. This chain uses TRBV5-1 with TRBJ1-1; possibly TRBD1 for D (5 bases). The CDR3 sequence is 16 residues long. The germline gives CDR1 SGHRS, CDR2 YFSETQ. Trimming pared 0 bases from V and 2 bases from J, leaving 14 bases between. CDR3 nucleotide sequence: TGCGCCAGCAGCTTGGAATGGGGCGGGGGAAACACTGAAGCTTTCTTT. This gives the protein CASSLEWGGGNTEAFF.

This chain connects TRBV7-8 to TRBJ1-4; D gene uncertain. The CDR3 has 17 residues. Germline CDR1 is SGHVS and CDR2 is FQNEAQ. Between the trimmed V and J ends, which lost 1 base and 1 base, there was a span of 13 bases. The DNA of the CDR3 is TGTGCCAGCAGCTTAGTCCGGGATGTGGAAACTAATGAAAAACTGTTTTTT. Translating it yields CASSLVRDVETNEKLFF.

This clone was counted ten times or more. This chain joins TRBV5-8 and TRBJ2-7; D is perhaps TRBD1 (5 bases). V lost 1 base, J lost 5 bases, and 19 bases lay in between. This CDR3 is 16 amino acids long. The germline CDR1 and CDR2 sequences are SGHTS and YDEGEE. This chain's CDR3 is CASSLFWGREGDEQYF. In DNA, the CDR3 is TGTGCCAGCAGCTTGTTCTGGGGCAGGGAAGGAGACGAGCAGTACTTC.

The chain carries TRBV2 and TRBJ2-6; D not resolved. Per the germline V gene, CDR1 is SNHLY and CDR2 is FYNNEI. With 7 bases removed from V and 2 bases from J, the gap between germline ends came to 9 bases. The CDR3 is made up of 14 amino acids. The CDR3 reads CASNRVTGANVLTF. The CDR3 DNA sequence: TGTGCCAGCAACAGAGTGACTGGGGCCAACGTCCTGACTTTC.

CDR3 in amino acids: CASSQLPGQKTEAFF. CDR3 DNA: TGCGCCAGCAGCCAGCTACCGGGACAGAAAACTGAAGCTTTCTTT. The V call is TRBV4-1, the J call TRBJ1-1; 7 bases are a match to TRBD1. Per the germline V gene, CDR1 is MGHRA and CDR2 is YSYEKL. Losses at the gene ends were 3 bases for V and 5 bases for J; bases not matched to a gene: 9. This CDR3 has 15 residues.

The chain combines TRBV19 with TRBJ1-5, with 8 bases lining up with TRBD1. Germline values: CDR1 LNHDA, CDR2 SQIVND (reference sequence). The CDR3 length is 16 residues. The V and J ends lost 7 bases and 1 base, in that order; junction bases with no gene match: 9. The CDR3 region is CASTPGQGRSNQPQHF. The CDR3 DNA is TGTGCCAGTACCCCAGGACAGGGTAGAAGCAATCAGCCCCAGCATTTT.

The chain recombines TRBV18 with TRBJ2-7; possibly TRBD1 for D (5 bases). Germline loops: CDR1 KGHSH, CDR2 LQKENI. V lost 2 bases and J lost 1, with 6 bases in between. This CDR3 has 13 residues. The CDR3: CASSPRQSYEQYF. The CDR3 bases are TGTGCCAGCTCACCAAGACAGTCCTACGAGCAGTACTTC. Full variable domain (remainder filled in from reference TRBV18 and TRBJ2-7): NAGVMQNPRHLVRRRGQEARLRCSPMKGHSHVYWYRQLPEEGLKFMVYLQKENIIDESGMPKERFSAEFPKEGPSILRIQQVVRGDSAAYFCASSPRQSYEQYFGPGTRLTVT.

The chain has TRBV6-6 and TRBJ1-3, with D possibly being TRBD1 (5 bases). This CDR3 comprises 15 residues. Germline V CDR1 and CDR2: MNHNY, SVGAGI (reference sequence). Trimming removed 2 bases at V and 1 base at J, with 9 bases between. CDR3 residues: CASSYNGGSGNTIYF. The CDR3, as DNA: TGTGCCAGCAGTTACAACGGGGGGTCTGGAAACACCATATATTTT.

The rearrangement links TRBV25-1 to TRBJ1-3, with D hard to call. V lost 7 bases and J lost 0, with 7 bases in between. The length of the CDR3 is 13 residues. CDR1 MGHDK and CDR2 SYGVNS come from the germline V gene. The CDR3 DNA sequence: TGTGCCAGCACTATGAGCTCTGGAAACACCATATATTTT. This codes for CASTMSSGNTIYF.

The gene calls are TRBV5-1 and TRBJ2-3; no definite D call. This CDR3 spans 11 amino acids. With 4 bases removed from V and 5 bases from J, the gap between germline ends came to 5 bases. Germline CDR1 and CDR2: SGHRS and YFSETQ. As DNA, the CDR3 is TGCGCCAGCAGCCCGGGAGATACGCAGTATTTT. As protein: CASSPGDTQYF.

This chain uses TRBV5-6 with TRBJ2-4; TRBD2 aligns across 7 bases. CDR3 length equals 17 residues. Germline V gene data show CDR1 as SGHDT and CDR2 as YYEEEE. V lost 0 bases and J lost 9; bases outside the gene matches: 15. The CDR3 DNA is TGTGCCAGCAGCTTGGGGGGGAGGGCCCGAAGCGTGGGCATTCAGTACTTC. This gives the protein CASSLGGRARSVGIQYF.

The chain has TRBV7-8 and TRBJ1-1, with D unresolved. Per germline, CDR1 SGHVS and CDR2 FQNEAQ. This CDR3 region has 14 residues. With 5 bases removed from V and 4 bases from J, the gap between germline ends came to 14 bases. The CDR3 reads CASSPDVGVTEAFF. CDR3 DNA: TGTGCCAGCAGCCCAGACGTGGGCGTCACTGAAGCTTTCTTT.

The chain is built from TRBV5-4 and TRBJ1-4; TRBD1 is a possible D gene (5 bases). The CDR3 consists of 14 residues. V lost 5 bases to trimming and J lost 3 bases, with 11 bases between them. CDR1 and CDR2 (germline): SGHNT, YYREEE (reference sequence). The CDR3 protein is CASREGASNEKLFF. CDR3 DNA: TGTGCCAGCAGAGAAGGGGCCTCTAATGAAAAACTGTTTTTT. Based on the CDR3 plus reference TRBV5-4 and TRBJ1-4, the full variable domain is ETGVTQSPTHLIKTRGQQVTLRCSSQSGHNTVSWYQQALGQGPQFIFQYYREEENGRGNFPPRFSGLQFPNYSSELNVNALELDDSALYLCASREGASNEKLFFGSGTQLSVL.

About this clone: A read error may be the cause here, since a much bigger clone is one base away. The chain recombines TRBV16 with TRBJ1-2; weak D call: TRBD1 (6 bases). This CDR3 is 14 amino acids long. Germline V gene data show CDR1 as KGHSY and CDR2 as FQNENV. DNA of the CDR3: TGTGCCAGCAGCCAAATTACAGGGAACTATGACTACACCTTC. Protein product: CASSQITGNYDYTF.

The chain is built from TRBV18 and TRBJ1-1; D not resolved. With 3 bases removed from V and 1 base from J, the gap between germline ends came to 6 bases. This CDR3 comprises 13 residues. Germline loops: CDR1 KGHSH, CDR2 LQKENI. Written as DNA, the CDR3 is TGTGCCAGCTCACCGATAAGGAACACTGAAGCTTTCTTT. Protein: CASSPIRNTEAFF. Drawing the rest from reference TRBV18 and TRBJ1-1, the complete variable domain is NAGVMQNPRHLVRRRGQEARLRCSPMKGHSHVYWYRQLPEEGLKFMVYLQKENIIDESGMPKERFSAEFPKEGPSILRIQQVVRGDSAAYFCASSPIRNTEAFFGQGTRLTVV.

The gene calls are TRBV6-1 and TRBJ2-5; TRBD2 matches 7 bases. This CDR3 has 17 residues. Trimming at V came to 2 bases and at J to 9 bases, leaving 18 bases not matched to a gene. Germline V CDR1 and CDR2: MNHNS, SASEGT. The CDR3 sequence: CASSERTAGNRPVAQYF. Written as DNA, the CDR3 is TGTGCCAGCAGTGAACGTACAGCGGGAAACCGGCCAGTGGCCCAGTACTTC.

This chain connects TRBV4-3 to TRBJ2-2, with 7 positions matching TRBD1. Per germline, CDR1 LGHNA and CDR2 YSLEER. The CDR3 is 14 residues long. V was clipped by 3 bases and J by 6 bases; unmatched bases: 4. The CDR3 protein is CASSQTQGAGELFF. DNA of the CDR3: TGCGCCAGCAGCCAGACGCAGGGGGCCGGGGAGCTGTTTTTT.

The rearrangement joins TRBV28 to TRBJ1-4, with D hard to call. The CDR3 extends over 14 amino acids. Germline CDR1 is MDHEN and CDR2 is SYDVKM. V shed 2 bases and J shed 8 bases, with 12 bases lying between them. The CDR3 protein is CASSLQARGEKLFF. CDR3 nucleotides: TGTGCCAGCAGTTTACAGGCCCGGGGAGAAAAACTGTTTTTT.

This clone has just one count. The genes are TRBV5-4 and TRBJ2-3; TRBD2 matches at 16 bases. V lost 4 bases, J lost 4 bases, and 6 bases stayed unmatched. Germline V gene sequence: CDR1 SGHNT, CDR2 YYREEE (reference sequence). CDR3 length equals 17 residues. CDR3 region: CASSTGLAGGRADTQYF. CDR3 DNA sequence: TGTGCCAGCAGCACGGGACTAGCGGGAGGGCGGGCAGATACGCAGTATTTT.

This clone was seen a few times. The chain carries TRBV28 and TRBJ2-5; 13 positions match TRBD2. Germline V gene lookup returns CDR1 MDHEN and CDR2 SYDVKM. Trimming removed 3 bases from V and 5 bases from J; junction bases left unmatched: 15. The CDR3 totals 19 residues. In DNA form, the CDR3 reads TGTGCCAGCAGTTTGGGGGGGTCCGGGACTAGCGGGATTTGGGAGACCCAGTACTTC. Protein: CASSLGGSGTSGIWETQYF.

This clone was found many times. The chain couples TRBV14 to TRBJ2-5; D might be TRBD1 or TRBD2, each matching 6 bases. The V end lost 4 bases, the J end lost 4 bases, and 13 bases lay between the germline ends. CDR3 size: 14 residues. Germline V gives CDR1 SGHDN, CDR2 FVKESK. This chain's CDR3 is CASSPLGGGETQYF. The CDR3 DNA follows: TGTGCCAGCAGCCCCCTAGGGGGAGGAGAGACCCAGTACTTC.

The chain has TRBV7-9 and TRBJ2-7; 7 nucleotides match TRBD1. The CDR3 covers 13 residues. V shed 4 bases, J shed 0 bases, and the junction held 0 bases outside the gene matches. Per germline, CDR1 SEHNR and CDR2 FQNEAQ (reference sequence). The CDR3 DNA reads TGTGCCAGCAGCTGGACAGGCTCCTACGAGCAGTACTTC. Its translation: CASSWTGSYEQYF.

The chain links TRBV11-2 to TRBJ2-1; D remains ambiguous. Trimming pared 0 bases from V and 7 bases from J, leaving 10 bases between. This CDR3 has 14 amino acids. CDR1 SGHAT and CDR2 FQNNGV come from the germline V gene. CDR3 region: CASSLDGLVNEQFF. For the CDR3, the DNA is TGTGCCAGCAGCTTAGATGGGCTAGTGAATGAGCAGTTCTTC. Full variable domain (outside the CDR3, taken from reference TRBV11-2 and TRBJ2-1): EAGVAQSPRYKIIEKRQSVAFWCNPISGHATLYWYQQILGQGPKLLIQFQNNGVVDDSQLPKDRFSAERLKGVDSTLKIQPAKLEDSAVYLCASSLDGLVNEQFFGPGTRLTVL.

Notes on this clone: This likely traces to a read error, being one base from a far larger clone. CDR3 loop: CASSDSGRAYNEQFF. The DNA of the CDR3 is TGTGCCAGCAGCGATAGCGGGAGGGCCTACAATGAGCAGTTCTTC. The chain is built from TRBV7-8 and TRBJ2-1, with TRBD2 matching over 11 bases. V dropped 5 bases and J dropped 2; count of bases not matched to a gene: 2. Looked up from germline, CDR1 is SGHVS and CDR2 is FQNEAQ. The CDR3 loop spans 15 amino acids.

V and J are TRBV15 and TRBJ2-1, with 10 bases lining up with TRBD2. The trim removed 1 base at V and 4 bases at J, leaving 4 bases unmatched. This CDR3 is built from 16 residues. The germline V gene encodes CDR1 LNHNV and CDR2 YYDKDF (reference sequence). CDR3 bases: TGTGCCACCAGCAGAGGTACTAGCGGGACATACAATGAGCAGTTCTTC. It translates to CATSRGTSGTYNEQFF.

In the case of this clone: This same CDR3 is encoded by further DNA sequences in the sample. The chain combines TRBV5-4 with TRBJ1-2; TRBD1 matches 8 bases. Trimming cost V 0 bases and J 5 bases; bases outside gene matches: 3. This CDR3 is built from 14 residues. Germline V lookup: CDR1 SGHNT, CDR2 YYREEE (reference sequence). CDR3 DNA: TGTGCCAGCAGCTTGGACAGGGGGATTTATGGCTACACCTTC. Protein sequence: CASSLDRGIYGYTF.

The chain joins TRBV7-7 to TRBJ2-7, with 9 nucleotides matching TRBD1. Germline CDR1 is SSHAT and CDR2 is FNYEAQ (reference sequence). V lost 5 bases and J lost 0; bases outside the gene matches: 5. The CDR3 spans 15 residues. CDR3 residues: CASSPGQGLSYEQYF. The CDR3 DNA is TGTGCCAGCAGCCCAGGACAGGGGCTCTCCTACGAGCAGTACTTC.

The chain employs TRBV9 and TRBJ1-1; possible D gene TRBD1, 5 bases. This CDR3 spans 15 amino acids. Germline V lookup: CDR1 SGDLS, CDR2 YYNGEE. Trimming removed 0 bases from V and 1 base from J, with 10 bases in between. In DNA, the CDR3 is TGTGCCAGCAGCGTAGGAGGGACGGCGAACACTGAAGCTTTCTTT. Translated: CASSVGGTANTEAFF.